The next 17 T cell receptor beta chains were all read from a single sample in a study of PD-1 blockade in classical Hodgkin lymphoma (dated by TCRdb to 2018 to 2021). The library was prepared using the immunoSEQ multiplex PCR assay. TCRdb retrieved this table from immuneACCESS and kept in-frame rearrangements only. Not all clones are present; in checked studies, unresolved V genes account for under half, and no reason is known for the remainder. This sample has 43,000 or so clones in its table, and over 70% of those were observed once. In total, the top ten clones hold approximately 9.9% of the sample. This specimen's time point label, interpreted: cycle 1 day 1 (C1D1), immediately before nivolumab initiation. All trial patients had relapsed after autologous stem cell transplantation, with cohorts A, B and C differing in prior brentuximab vedotin exposure. The sample was peripheral blood mononuclear cells (PBMCs), taken at baseline. These receptors were obtained from a human donor with classical Hodgkin lymphoma.

Only one count was recorded for this clone. The V gene is TRBV6-1, the J gene TRBJ2-7; 7 bases are shared with TRBD1. In germline, CDR1 is MNHNS, CDR2 SASEGT. V shed 2 bases and J 2 bases; nucleotides not matched to a gene: 3. The CDR3 consists of 14 residues. The CDR3 reads CASSEWDSTYEQYF. DNA for the CDR3: TGTGCCAGCAGTGAATGGGACAGTACCTACGAGCAGTACTTC.

The V call is TRBV27, the J call TRBJ2-7; the D gene could be TRBD1 or TRBD2 (6 bases each). This CDR3 is 14 amino acids long. Per germline, CDR1 MNHEY and CDR2 SMNVEV (reference sequence). V lost 0 bases, J lost 5 bases, and 11 bases lay in between. The CDR3 DNA is TGTGCCAGCAGTTTATCGTGGGGGGCCCACGAGCAGTACTTC. Translated: CASSLSWGAHEQYF.

The chain links TRBV11-2 to TRBJ1-2, with a possible D match to TRBD1 (6 bases). Trimming left V 3 bases short and J 2 bases short, with 10 bases between. This CDR3 is built from 14 residues. Germline CDR1 SGHAT, CDR2 FQNNGV. The CDR3 DNA reads as TGTGCCAGCAGCTTTCAGGGGATGAACTATGGCTACACCTTC. As protein: CASSFQGMNYGYTF. The full variable domain, in which reference TRBV11-2 and TRBJ1-2 provide the parts outside the CDR3, is EAGVAQSPRYKIIEKRQSVAFWCNPISGHATLYWYQQILGQGPKLLIQFQNNGVVDDSQLPKDRFSAERLKGVDSTLKIQPAKLEDSAVYLCASSFQGMNYGYTFGSGTRLTVV.

As for this clone: The identical CDR3 is also encoded by other nucleotide sequences in the sample. This rearrangement joins TRBV9 to TRBJ2-3; 10 positions agree with TRBD2. Per germline, CDR1 SGDLS and CDR2 YYNGEE. V trimming: 1 base; J trimming: 1 base; junction bases outside the gene matches: 3. The length of the CDR3 is 16 residues. This CDR3 is CASSVNSGGGTDTQYF. The CDR3, as DNA: TGTGCCAGCAGCGTAAACAGCGGGGGGGGCACAGATACGCAGTATTTT.

The J gene is TRBJ2-7, the V gene TRBV11-2; D ambiguous. Germline CDR1 reads SGHAT; CDR2 reads FQNNGV. The V and J ends lost 5 bases and 5 bases respectively, with 7 bases between them. The CDR3 consists of 11 residues. CDR3 protein: CASSQDDEQYF. DNA of the CDR3: TGTGCCAGCAGCCAGGACGACGAGCAGTACTTC. Complete variable domain (other parts from reference TRBV11-2 and TRBJ2-7): EAGVAQSPRYKIIEKRQSVAFWCNPISGHATLYWYQQILGQGPKLLIQFQNNGVVDDSQLPKDRFSAERLKGVDSTLKIQPAKLEDSAVYLCASSQDDEQYFGPGTRLTVT.

This chain links TRBV9 with TRBJ1-3; perhaps TRBD1 as D (6 bases). Germline CDR1 and CDR2: SGDLS and YYNGEE. Trimming shortened V by 0 bases and J by 4 bases, and 8 bases separated the two germline ends. The CDR3 covers 14 residues. The CDR3 sequence is CASSVDGTGNTIYF. Written as DNA, the CDR3 is TGTGCCAGCAGCGTAGATGGGACAGGAAACACCATATATTTT. Combining the CDR3 with reference TRBV9 and TRBJ1-3 gives the whole variable domain DSGVTQTPKHLITATGQRVTLRCSPRSGDLSVYWYQQSLDQGLQFLIQYYNGEERAKGNILERFSAQQFPDLHSELNLSSLELGDSALYFCASSVDGTGNTIYFGEGSWLTVV.

The V call is TRBV5-1, the J call TRBJ1-2; D is perhaps TRBD1 (6 bases). V lost 1 base and J 6 bases, leaving 16 bases between the germline ends. The V gene's germline CDR1 is SGHRS and CDR2 YFSETQ. This CDR3 is built from 15 residues. The CDR3 here is CASSLWGAQGNGYTF. CDR3 DNA: TGCGCCAGCAGCTTGTGGGGGGCCCAGGGAAATGGCTACACCTTC.

This chain uses TRBV6-5 with TRBJ2-5; no definite D call. The CDR3 has 15 amino acids. Trimming cost V 6 bases and J 0 bases, with 14 bases left between them. CDR1 is MNHEY and CDR2 is SVGAGI in the germline V gene. In DNA, the CDR3 is TGTGCCAGCAGCCCGGGTGAGGCGGACCAAGAGACCCAGTACTTC. Its translation is CASSPGEADQETQYF.

This clone has just a few counts. The chain employs TRBV2 and TRBJ1-1, with a weak D call TRBD1 (6 bases). This CDR3 is 12 amino acids long. Trimming left V 10 bases short and J 2 bases short, with 11 bases between. Germline-derived CDR1 and CDR2 are SNHLY and FYNNEI. CDR3 nucleotide sequence: TGTGCCACCAGACAGGCCAACACTGAAGCTTTCTTT. Amino acid sequence: CATRQANTEAFF. Full variable domain (rest looked up from reference TRBV2 and TRBJ1-1): EPEVTQTPSHQVTQMGQEVILRCVPISNHLYFYWYRQILGQKVEFLVSFYNNEISEKSEIFDDQFSVERPDGSNFTLKIRSTKLEDSAMYFCATRQANTEAFFGQGTRLTVV.

The sample holds one count of this clone. The V gene is TRBV18, the J gene TRBJ1-2; D call uncertain. The CDR3 runs 14 residues. Looked up from germline, CDR1 is KGHSH and CDR2 is LQKENI. The germline V and J ends were trimmed by 0 bases and 5 bases, with 10 bases remaining between them. CDR3 in amino acids: CASSPPRTVYGYTF. The CDR3 DNA reads as TGTGCCAGCTCACCACCGAGAACAGTTTATGGCTACACCTTC.

This clone occurred a few times. The chain recombines TRBV5-1 with TRBJ2-7; 9 bases fit TRBD2. Trimming removed 6 bases from V and 6 bases from J; junction bases left unmatched: 16. Germline lookup yields CDR1 SGHRS and CDR2 YFSETQ. This CDR3 region has 16 residues. The CDR3 region is CASTPHPGLALGEQYF. In DNA, the CDR3 is TGCGCCAGCACCCCTCACCCGGGACTAGCTTTGGGCGAGCAGTACTTC.

The chain uses TRBV6-6 and TRBJ1-5, with D uncertain. The V and J ends lost 6 bases and 9 bases respectively, with 12 bases between them. CDR3 length equals 12 residues. Germline values: CDR1 MNHNY, CDR2 SVGAGI (reference sequence). The CDR3 DNA reads TGTGCCAGCAGGGGCGTCAATACGCCCCAGCATTTT. Its translation is CASRGVNTPQHF.

This chain connects TRBV10-2 to TRBJ1-1, with 9 positions matching TRBD1. The trim removed 5 bases at V and 1 base at J, leaving 2 bases unmatched. Germline CDR1 WSHSY, CDR2 SAAADI. CDR3 length: 14 residues. DNA for the CDR3: TGCGCCAGCAGTCCGGACAGGGGGAACACTGAAGCTTTCTTT. This translates into CASSPDRGNTEAFF.

This sequence joins TRBV2 and TRBJ1-1; unclear D gene. The V end was cut by 8 bases, the J end by 10 bases, with 20 bases between. The CDR3 totals 13 residues. CDR1 is SNHLY, CDR2 FYNNEI, per germline. The CDR3 protein is CASCPLVGSPAFF. CDR3 nucleotides: TGTGCCAGCTGCCCCCTAGTGGGGTCGCCAGCTTTCTTT.

The chain is built from TRBV7-8 and TRBJ1-1, with unresolved D. The germline V gene has CDR1 SGHVS and CDR2 FQNEAQ. The CDR3 has 14 residues. The V end lost 5 bases, the J end lost 1 base, and 11 bases lay between the germline ends. The CDR3 here is CASSDPSRNTEAFF. CDR3 nucleotide sequence: TGTGCCAGCAGCGACCCGAGCCGGAACACTGAAGCTTTCTTT. The whole variable domain, filled in from reference TRBV7-8 and TRBJ1-1, reads GAGVSQSPRYKVAKRGQDVALRCDPISGHVSLFWYQQALGQGPEFLTYFQNEAQLDKSGLPSDRFFAERPEGSVSTLKIQRTQQEDSAVYLCASSDPSRNTEAFFGQGTRLTVV.

V and J are TRBV5-1 and TRBJ2-1; a possible D gene is TRBD1 (6 bases). The CDR3 totals 15 residues. Trimming cost V 1 base and J 0 bases, with 8 bases left between them. Per germline, CDR1 SGHRS and CDR2 YFSETQ. CDR3 nucleotide sequence: TGCGCCAGCAGCTTGTCAGGGGACTCCTACAATGAGCAGTTCTTC. Encoded protein: CASSLSGDSYNEQFF.

The V gene is TRBV5-1, the J gene TRBJ2-5, with D uncertain. V shed 3 bases and J shed 5 bases, with 11 bases lying between them. CDR1 SGHRS and CDR2 YFSETQ come from the germline V gene. CDR3 length: 13 residues. CDR3 sequence: CASSWFLGETQYF. The CDR3 coding sequence is TGCGCCAGCAGCTGGTTTTTGGGGGAGACCCAGTACTTC.